The 26 T cell receptor beta chains below all came from one sample that was sequenced in a study of cytomegalovirus exposure and HLA in healthy donors. A multiplex PCR was run with 60 Vbeta primers and 13 Jbeta primers. Assay used: immunoSEQ multiplex PCR; TCRdb lists only in-frame clones, some missing. The sample yields about 150,000 clones, 80% to 90% seen once. Material for sequencing was PBMCs. Receptor source: a woman between 40 and 50 years old in good health and CMV-seropositive.

This clone was detected only once. The chain links TRBV2 to TRBJ1-4; a possible D gene is TRBD1 (5 bases). The CDR3 is made up of 14 amino acids. The ends were cut back, 3 bases at V and 5 bases at J, with 10 bases in the middle. CDR1 and CDR2 from the germline V gene are SNHLY and FYNNEI. The CDR3 DNA is TGTGCCAGCAGTGATTGGGGGGAGAATGAAAAACTGTTTTTT. Translation gives CASSDWGENEKLFF.

The CDR3 region is CASSFTGQGGSPLHF. As DNA, the CDR3 is TGTGCCAGCAGCTTCACGGGACAGGGAGGGTCACCCCTCCACTTT. This rearrangement joins TRBV5-8 to TRBJ1-6; 9 bases line up with TRBD1. Germline assignment: CDR1 SGHTS and CDR2 YDEGEE. The CDR3 covers 15 residues. The V and J ends lost 2 bases and 10 bases, in that order; junction bases with no gene match: 7. The full variable domain, with the rest looked up from reference TRBV5-8 and TRBJ1-6, is EAGVTQSPTHLIKTRGQQATLRCSPISGHTSVYWYQQALGLGLQFLLWYDEGEERNRGNFPPRFSGRQFPNYSSELNVNALELEDSALYLCASSFTGQGGSPLHFGNGTRLTVT.

The chain recombines TRBV27 with TRBJ2-1; TRBD2 is a possible D gene (6 bases). Trimming shortened V by 6 bases and J by 0 bases, and 9 bases separated the two germline ends. CDR3 length: 14 amino acids. Germline V gene data show CDR1 as MNHEY and CDR2 as SMNVEV (reference sequence). CDR3 loop: CASSPGSSYNEQFF. The DNA for the CDR3 is TGTGCCAGCAGCCCCGGGAGCTCCTACAATGAGCAGTTCTTC.

The gene calls are TRBV6-4 and TRBJ2-3, with a possible D match to TRBD2 (6 bases). V lost 0 bases, J lost 6 bases, and 13 bases lay in between. The CDR3 runs to 15 residues. Germline-derived CDR1 and CDR2 are MRHNA and SNTAGT. The CDR3 bases are TGTGCCAGCAGTGACTCGATTTACGGGGGTGATACGCAGTATTTT. It translates to CASSDSIYGGDTQYF.

As regards this clone: The germline gene is not matched at one end of the junction; a read error may be the cause. The gene calls are TRBV20-1 and TRBJ2-3; D uncertain. CDR1 DFQATT and CDR2 SNEGSKA come from the germline V gene (reference sequence). CDR3 length equals 11 residues. The CDR3 spells CSGRSTDTQYF. The CDR3 nucleotides read TGCAGTGGTAGATCGACAGATACGCAGTATTTT.

The chain carries TRBV15 and TRBJ2-7, with D tentatively TRBD1 (5 bases). CDR3 length: 13 amino acids. V lost 1 base and J 5 bases, leaving 9 bases between the germline ends. CDR1 and CDR2 from the germline V gene are LNHNV and YYDKDF (reference sequence). The CDR3 spells CATSRADRDEQYF. The CDR3, as DNA: TGTGCCACCAGCAGAGCCGACAGAGACGAGCAGTACTTC.

V gene TRBV5-6 combines with J gene TRBJ2-3; 15 bases map to TRBD2. V shed 2 bases, J shed 6 bases, and the junction held 10 bases outside the gene matches. CDR1 is SGHDT and CDR2 is YYEEEE in the germline V gene. The length of the CDR3 is 18 residues. CDR3 region: CASSFLSGTSGGLDTQYF. The CDR3 DNA is TGTGCCAGCAGCTTCCTGTCCGGGACTAGCGGGGGGTTGGATACGCAGTATTTT. The whole variable domain, filled in from reference TRBV5-6 and TRBJ2-3, reads DAGVTQSPTHLIKTRGQQVTLRCSPKSGHDTVSWYQQALGQGPQFIFQYYEEEERQRGNFPDRFSGHQFPNYSSELNVNALLLGDSALYLCASSFLSGTSGGLDTQYFGPGTRLTVL.

Concerning this clone itself: Distinct nucleotide sequences in the sample also encode this CDR3. This chain links TRBV28 with TRBJ2-7, with D perhaps TRBD1 (6 bases). Per germline, CDR1 MDHEN and CDR2 SYDVKM. V lost 6 bases and J lost 4, with 7 bases in between. The CDR3 sequence is 11 residues long. The CDR3 coding sequence is TGTGCCAGCAGGGGACATTACGAGCAGTACTTC. Its translation: CASRGHYEQYF.

The chain couples TRBV7-2 to TRBJ2-3; D is unresolved. The CDR3 has 15 amino acids. Germline CDR1 SGHTA, CDR2 FQGNSA. V was trimmed by 3 bases and J by 1 base, leaving 11 bases between them. The CDR3 nucleotides are TGTGCCAGCAGCTTGGTTGGGCCCCGCACAGATACGCAGTATTTT. Translating it yields CASSLVGPRTDTQYF.

This chain uses TRBV6-5 with TRBJ1-2; perhaps TRBD1 as D (5 bases). CDR1 MNHEY and CDR2 SVGAGI come from the germline V gene. The CDR3 is 13 amino acids. Between the trimmed V and J ends, which lost 10 bases and 2 bases, there was a span of 14 bases. Written as DNA, the CDR3 is TGTGCCACCGCGACAGACCCAAACTATGGCTACACCTTC. It specifies CATATDPNYGYTF.

On this clone itself: The sample contains more than one DNA sequence encoding this CDR3. The chain carries TRBV28 and TRBJ2-7; D gene uncertain. The CDR3 totals 12 residues. Germline CDR1 MDHEN, CDR2 SYDVKM. Trimming stripped 4 bases from V and 0 bases from J, with 4 bases between. This CDR3 reads CASSYSSYEQYF. The CDR3 DNA follows: TGTGCCAGCAGTTACAGCTCCTACGAGCAGTACTTC.

The chain has TRBV19 and TRBJ2-2; 8 bases fit TRBD1. J was trimmed by 1 base and V by 4 bases; bases with no gene match: 2. This CDR3 has 15 residues. Germline V gives CDR1 LNHDA, CDR2 SQIVND (reference sequence). The CDR3 sequence: CASSKGQGNTGELFF. The CDR3 nucleotides are TGTGCCAGTAGTAAAGGACAGGGGAACACCGGGGAGCTGTTTTTT.

The gene calls are TRBV4-2 and TRBJ2-5, with 9 bases aligning to TRBD2. The V gene's germline CDR1 is LGHNA and CDR2 YNFKEQ. This CDR3 spans 18 amino acids. The V segment lost 1 base and the J segment 3 bases; nucleotides outside the gene matches: 12. This CDR3 reads CASSQGGGRAGQEETQYF. CDR3 sequence (DNA): TGTGCCAGCAGCCAAGGGGGCGGGAGGGCCGGGCAAGAAGAGACCCAGTACTTC.

The J gene is TRBJ2-5, the V gene TRBV9, with 11 positions matching TRBD2. Germline CDR1 is SGDLS and CDR2 is YYNGEE. The junction had 7 bases not matched to a gene; V was cut back by 1 base and J by 5 bases. This CDR3 region has 16 residues. CDR3 DNA sequence: TGTGCCAGCAGCGTACCTACTAGCGGGAGCGGGGAGACCCAGTACTTC. It yields the protein CASSVPTSGSGETQYF.

The CDR3 protein is CASSFAGAGTEAFF. CDR3 bases: TGTGCCAGCAGCTTCGCGGGAGCGGGCACTGAAGCTTTCTTT. This rearrangement joins TRBV5-6 to TRBJ1-1; D is uncertain. The germline V and J ends were trimmed by 2 bases and 4 bases, with 12 bases remaining between them. Germline values: CDR1 SGHDT, CDR2 YYEEEE. CDR3 size: 14 residues.

J is TRBJ2-5 and V is TRBV9, with D possibly TRBD2 on 6 matching bases. The J call may be wrong; the DNA end is better matched by TRBJ2-7. The CDR3 sequence is 15 residues long. The germline CDR1 and CDR2 sequences are SGDLS and YYNGEE. CDR3 in amino acids: CASSVEEGGSYEQYF. In DNA, the CDR3 is TGTGCCAGCAGCGTAGAGGAGGGAGGATCCTACGAGCAGTACTTC.

The chain is built from TRBV2 and TRBJ1-2; 8 nucleotides agree with TRBD1. CDR3 size: 16 residues. The germline gives CDR1 SNHLY, CDR2 FYNNEI. Trimming removed 6 bases from V and 2 bases from J; junction bases left unmatched: 11. This chain's CDR3 is CASRLTRGLLNYGYTF. In nucleotides, the CDR3 is TGTGCCAGCAGACTGACCAGGGGGCTGTTAAACTATGGCTACACCTTC.

This clone was counted a single time. V gene TRBV9 combines with J gene TRBJ2-7; maybe TRBD2 (6 bases). CDR3 length: 15 residues. V was pared by 3 bases and J by 6 bases, with 19 bases between. Germline CDR1 SGDLS, CDR2 YYNGEE. Here the CDR3 DNA reads TGTGCCAGCAGCGCCGACACATACCCCGGGGGCGAGCAGTACTTC. Translated, it gives CASSADTYPGGEQYF.

This clone was seen a handful of times. V and J are TRBV7-9 and TRBJ1-1, with D uncertain. V gave up 5 bases and J gave up 3 bases, with 4 bases separating them. This CDR3 is built from 11 residues. Germline lookup yields CDR1 SEHNR and CDR2 FQNEAQ (reference sequence). CDR3 residues: CASSPDTEAFF. CDR3 coding DNA: TGTGCCAGCAGCCCCGACACTGAAGCTTTCTTT.

A note on this clone: One junction end disagrees with the germline gene, perhaps due to a read error. Written as DNA, the CDR3 is TGTTCCAGCAGCTTAGACTTAGGGGACACCGGGGAGCTGTTTTTT. Encoded protein: CSSSLDLGDTGELFF. V gene TRBV7-9 combines with J gene TRBJ2-2; a weak D match, TRBD1 (5 bases). There are 15 residues in the CDR3. CDR1 SEHNR and CDR2 FQNEAQ come from the germline V gene (reference sequence).

The V call is TRBV4-3, the J call TRBJ1-1; a weak D match, TRBD1 (6 bases). The V gene lost 0 bases and the J gene lost 4 bases, with 12 bases spanning the gap. The germline V gene encodes CDR1 LGHNA and CDR2 YSLEER. The CDR3 extends over 15 amino acids. The chain's CDR3 is CASSQDRGQTTEAFF. In DNA form, the CDR3 reads TGCGCCAGCAGCCAAGATCGGGGACAAACCACTGAAGCTTTCTTT.

The gene calls are TRBV5-6 and TRBJ1-1; D unclear. This CDR3 spans 15 amino acids. Trimming stripped 1 base from V and 1 base from J, with 11 bases between. Germline V gene lookup returns CDR1 SGHDT and CDR2 YYEEEE. The chain's CDR3 is CASSLLRAWNTEAFF. CDR3 in DNA: TGTGCCAGCAGCTTGTTGAGGGCATGGAACACTGAAGCTTTCTTT. Based on the CDR3 plus reference TRBV5-6 and TRBJ1-1, the full variable domain is DAGVTQSPTHLIKTRGQQVTLRCSPKSGHDTVSWYQQALGQGPQFIFQYYEEEERQRGNFPDRFSGHQFPNYSSELNVNALLLGDSALYLCASSLLRAWNTEAFFGQGTRLTVV.

The V call is TRBV7-2, the J call TRBJ2-1, with TRBD2 identical over 12 bases. Germline CDR1 and CDR2: SGHTA and FQGNSA. The V and J ends lost 2 bases and 8 bases, in that order; junction bases with no gene match: 4. The CDR3 has 15 amino acids. CDR3 DNA: TGTGCCAGCAGCTTATCACTAGCGGGGGGTCATGAGCAGTTCTTC. Its protein product is CASSLSLAGGHEQFF.

This clone showed up just a few times. The CDR3 reads CASILSGGWTEAFF. The CDR3 coding sequence is TGTGCCAGCATCCTCTCAGGGGGCTGGACTGAAGCTTTCTTT. The chain links TRBV28 to TRBJ1-1; TRBD1 matches at 8 bases. The CDR3 has 14 amino acids. V lost 7 bases and J lost 5; bases outside the gene matches: 9. In germline, CDR1 is MDHEN, CDR2 SYDVKM.

This chain joins TRBV7-8 and TRBJ2-3, with 11 bases matching TRBD1. The germline V gene encodes CDR1 SGHVS and CDR2 FQNEAQ. The V and J ends lost 3 bases and 3 bases, in that order; junction bases with no gene match: 8. This CDR3 is built from 17 residues. The CDR3 DNA reads TGTGCCAGCAGCTTTCCCGGACAGGGGGCTTCTACAGATACGCAGTATTTT. It is translated as CASSFPGQGASTDTQYF.

V usage is TRBV28 and J usage is TRBJ2-5; TRBD2 matches 7 bases. The J call may be incorrect, as the DNA end agrees better with TRBJ2-7. From germline, CDR1 is MDHEN and CDR2 SYDVKM. This CDR3 has 10 amino acids. The CDR3 here is CASGLGEQYF. CDR3 DNA sequence: TGTGCCAGCGGACTAGGCGAGCAGTACTTC.